Presented here are 2 T cell receptor beta chains from one specimen sequenced in a study of T cell responses to AZD1222 COVID-19 vaccine. Libraries were prepared by immunoSEQ multiplex PCR; TCRdb keeps only in-frame clonotypes and omits some of them. The sample yields tens of thousands of clones, approximately 90% seen once. This specimen was peripheral blood, taken 28 days after the second AZD1222 dose. The receptor source for this set is an adult who received the AZD1222 COVID-19 vaccine.

V and J are TRBV29-1 and TRBJ1-2; the D is unclear. This CDR3 region has 12 residues. V was pared by 7 bases and J by 5 bases, with 14 bases between. Germline CDR1 reads SQVTM; CDR2 reads ANQGSEA. The CDR3 DNA sequence: TGCAGCGCCCCCGCAGATTATTATGGCTACACCTTC. It is translated as CSAPADYYGYTF.

The V and J genes are TRBV10-1 and TRBJ2-3; D gene ambiguous. CDR3 length equals 13 residues. Germline CDR1 WNHNN, CDR2 SYGVQD (reference sequence). Trimming took 4 bases from V and 2 from J, leaving 7 bases between them. The CDR3, as DNA: TGCGCCAGCAGTGTAGGCTCCACAGATACGCAGTATTTT. As protein: CASSVGSTDTQYF.